Listed here is a single T cell receptor beta chain. This clone was counted a single time. Its antigen has not been determined. Base qualities are not provided; no much larger clone lies one nucleotide away. TCRbeta CDR3 regions were amplified from genomic DNA using the immunoSEQ Assay, a bias-controlled multiplex PCR. In the authors' own workflow: The number of nucleated cells in each sample was estimated from the amplification of reference gene primers within the assay. Sequence reads were collapsed and filtered to measure the absolute abundance of every unique TCRbeta CDR3 rearrangement. For each sample, productive Simpson clonality was calculated by taking the square root of Simpson's diversity index across productive rearrangements. TCRdb took this table from immuneACCESS and kept in-frame rearrangements with V and J called. Such tables lack part of the clones; where checked against another copy, unresolved V genes explain under half of the gap, and the rest is unexplained. V and J calls and clone size follow that table, whereas D and trimming were derived from the DNA. This sample is represented by 300,000 or so clones; about 89% of them were singletons. 2.2% of the sample comes from the top ten.

These data belong to a study of blood T cell repertoires in COVID-19 (dated by TCRdb to 2020 to 2021). For the study in its entirety: Samples covering the acute and convalescent phases of COVID-19 were provided by collaborators in the United States, Italy and Spain. The prospective study material was composed of cDNA or gDNA derived from T cells, B-cell-depleted T cells, or PBMCs. The dataset comprised deeply sampled blood TCRbeta repertoires from subjects exposed to, actively infected with, or recovered from COVID-19. A freely available public database, intended as a resource for researchers studying the immune response to SARS-CoV-2, is where the repertoires were released. Samples were obtained from the ongoing ImmuneRACE study (first 160 participants) and from 1,254 subjects provided by 6 global collaborators. Sample metadata almost always included a de-identified subject ID, COVID-19 status, age in years and sex. Where available, HLA class I and class II types were obtained from metadata supplied by the sample provider rather than from assay-based typing.

V is trimmed back by 4 bases and J by 1 base, and the junction contains 5 bases that no gene match accounts for. Inclusive of the bounding cysteine and phenylalanine, the CDR3 is 14 residues long. The CDR3 DNA has 42 bases and is translated from base 1. Looking up the germline V gene yields CDR1 SQVTM and CDR2 ANQGSEA. In Seattle, one collaborating source enrolled patients while the infection was active and tracked those patients longitudinally over the course of disease. Whole blood was collected in K2EDTA tubes by collaborating institutions according to the institutions' own protocols. For TCRbeta analysis, collaborators shipped samples in one of three forms: frozen whole blood, isolated PBMCs, or DNA extracted from either of those sample types. Results the study describes overall, beyond this receptor: Clinical and demographic metadata were provided uncurated, with the amount varying by source and participant.

The sequence came from a woman in her 30s with COVID-19, enrolled during active disease. Sequencing input: peripheral blood. Recombination linked TRBV29-1 to TRBJ2-7; the junction holds 9 bases that match TRBD2. The CDR3 amino acid sequence is: CSVVFTSGSYEQYF. In nucleotides, the sequence is TGCAGCGTTGTATTTACTAGCGGGTCCTACGAGCAGTACTTC.